The T cell receptor (beta chain) under discussion was sequenced for a study of blood T cell repertoires in COVID-19. This CDR3 contains 12 residues. Germline V CDR1 and CDR2: LNHDA, SQIVND (reference sequence). With 11 bases removed from V and 4 bases from J, the gap between germline ends came to 14 bases. Authors' processing steps: Amplification of reference gene primers provided the estimated nucleated cell counts. Clones were read by immunoSEQ multiplex PCR, and TCRdb kept only the in-frame ones, dropping some. V, J and clone size are taken as reported in that table, and D and trimming were inferred from the DNA itself. The sample consists of around 110,000 clones, roughly 78% of them appearing once.

This TCR came from a man in his fifties or sixties with active or convalescent COVID-19. The sequenced material came from peripheral blood. The chain has TRBV19 and TRBJ1-2, with D maybe TRBD1 (6 bases). This CDR3 reads CASSGTRYGYTF. For the CDR3, the DNA is TGTGCCTCCAGTGGGACACGCTATGGCTACACCTTC.